The 5 T cell receptor beta chains below were found in one sample sequenced in a study of blood T cell repertoires in COVID-19. The table came from immunoSEQ multiplex PCR; TCRdb's copy has only in-frame clones and leaves some out. The sample has about half a million clones, approximately 86% seen once; the top ten hold roughly 8.5%. Sequencing was done on a sample of PBMCs or T cells enriched from blood (not recorded which). All receptors come from a woman in her sixties who had recovered from COVID-19.

The chain links TRBV3-1 (or the pseudogene TRBV3-2) to TRBJ1-2; TRBD1 agrees at 10 bases. The ends lost 8 bases at V and 8 bases at J; junction bases unmatched: 8. CDR1 and CDR2 from the germline V gene are LGHDT and YNNKEL (reference sequence). The CDR3 contains 13 residues. The CDR3 loop is CASARQGASGYTF. Here the CDR3 DNA reads TGTGCCAGCGCGAGACAGGGGGCGTCGGGCTACACCTTC.

The gene calls are TRBV6-5 and TRBJ1-1; 9 nucleotides match TRBD1. Per germline, CDR1 MNHEY and CDR2 SVGAGI. There are 15 residues in the CDR3. Trimming at V came to 7 bases and at J to 1 base, leaving 7 bases not matched to a gene. The CDR3, as DNA: TGTGCCAGCATCGGACAGGGGAGGTCGAACACTGAAGCTTTCTTT. Translating gives CASIGQGRSNTEAFF.

V and J are TRBV30 and TRBJ1-4, with 10 bases fitting TRBD1. The CDR3 extends over 14 amino acids. The junction had 7 bases not matched to a gene; V was cut back by 8 bases and J by 4 bases. CDR1 GTSNPN and CDR2 SVGIG come from the germline V gene (reference sequence). The CDR3 DNA reads as TGTGCCGGACAGGGGGACCGGGGTAATGAAAAACTGTTTTTT. Its protein product is CAGQGDRGNEKLFF.

The rearrangement joins TRBV11-2 to TRBJ2-1; D uncertain. The CDR3 length is 12 residues. CDR1 is SGHAT, CDR2 FQNNGV, per germline. V was trimmed by 5 bases and J by 6 bases, leaving 8 bases between them. CDR3 sequence: CASSPRSNEQFF. As DNA, the CDR3 is TGTGCCAGCAGCCCCAGGTCCAATGAGCAGTTCTTC.

The chain uses TRBV27 and TRBJ1-2, with 7 bases aligning to TRBD1. J lost 3 bases, V lost 4 bases, and 5 bases had no gene match. Germline V gene data show CDR1 as MNHEY and CDR2 as SMNVEV (reference sequence). The CDR3 has 14 amino acids. CDR3: CASSWTGDHYGYTF. Written as DNA, the CDR3 is TGTGCCAGCAGTTGGACAGGAGACCACTATGGCTACACCTTC.